This T cell receptor (beta chain) stems from a study of shared clonotypes between healthy human individuals. Study background: CD4 naive cells filled three plates per donor, CD4 memory three, CD8 naive two and CD8 memory one. Study outcomes and limitations: The small donor group covered limited genetic and exposure diversity.

Germline loops: CDR1 MNHNS, CDR2 SASEGT. This CDR3 region has 14 residues. V trimming: 1 base; J trimming: 12 bases; junction bases outside the gene matches: 8. This was a deep-level run. The protocol was immunoSEQ multiplex PCR, while the TCRdb copy is restricted to in-frame clones and leaves out a portion. This sample has approximately 940,000 clones; 60% to 85% occur once, and the top ten carry about 1.5%. A remark on this clone: Its antigen is undetermined.

V and J are TRBV6-1 and TRBJ1-4, with 7 bases aligning to TRBD1. The TCR was taken from a man younger than 35 in good health. The sample was memory CD4+ T cells sorted from blood. Described subset: CD45RA-negative fraction. The CDR3 here is CASSEVDRVSELFF. The CDR3 DNA follows: TGTGCCAGCAGTGAAGTTGACAGGGTATCGGAACTGTTTTTT.